Below, one T cell receptor beta chain is given with its context. Its target is not known. These data are taken from a study of a mutant IDH1 vaccine in newly diagnosed glioma. Overall study: Radiotherapy, temozolomide, or both had been given previously, and both were given to most.

Using immunoSEQ multiplex PCR, the repertoire was profiled, and TCRdb retains in-frame clones only, with some absent. The sample lists roughly 38,000 clones; more than 80% were seen once. Sample time point: week 35, safety follow-up. Vaccination used 300 ug of mutant IDH1 20-mer peptide per dose, with topical imiquimod. Every donor had a new WHO grade 3 or 4 astrocytoma that was IDH1-mutant, with loss of nuclear ATRX. The CDR3 consists of 15 residues. Trimming stripped 4 bases from V and 6 bases from J, with 17 bases between. Germline-derived CDR1 and CDR2 are SGHDN and FVKESK. The TCR was taken from a man aged 35 to 55 with glioma. The sequencing here drew on PBMCs, taken from a glioma patient whose treatment included an IDH1 peptide vaccine. The chain employs TRBV14 and TRBJ2-3; either TRBD1 or TRBD2 may supply D (6 bases each). CDR3 region: CASSRLEQGGDTQYF. The CDR3 DNA sequence: TGTGCCAGCAGCCGTTTAGAACAGGGAGGTGATACGCAGTATTTT.